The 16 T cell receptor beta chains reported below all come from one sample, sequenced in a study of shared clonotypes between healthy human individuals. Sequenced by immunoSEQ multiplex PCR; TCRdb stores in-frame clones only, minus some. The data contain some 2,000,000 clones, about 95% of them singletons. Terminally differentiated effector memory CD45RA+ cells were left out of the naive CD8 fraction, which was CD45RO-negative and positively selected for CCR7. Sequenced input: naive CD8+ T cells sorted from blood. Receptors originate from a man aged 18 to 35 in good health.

The CDR3 reads CAISESKNSFGTKNIQYF. CDR3 DNA: TGTGCCATCAGTGAGTCAAAAAATTCCTTCGGGACCAAAAACATTCAGTACTTC. The rearrangement joins TRBV10-3 to TRBJ2-4, with D perhaps TRBD2 (5 bases). The germline V and J ends were trimmed by 0 bases and 2 bases, with 17 bases remaining between them. The CDR3 spans 18 residues. Germline-derived CDR1 and CDR2 are ENHRY and SYGVKD.

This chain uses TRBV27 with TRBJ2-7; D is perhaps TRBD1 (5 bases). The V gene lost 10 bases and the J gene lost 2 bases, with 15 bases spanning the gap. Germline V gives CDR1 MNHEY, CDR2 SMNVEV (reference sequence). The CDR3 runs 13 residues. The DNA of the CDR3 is TGTGCCATTCACAGGAGACGGGCCTACGAGCAGTACTTC. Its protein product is CAIHRRRAYEQYF.

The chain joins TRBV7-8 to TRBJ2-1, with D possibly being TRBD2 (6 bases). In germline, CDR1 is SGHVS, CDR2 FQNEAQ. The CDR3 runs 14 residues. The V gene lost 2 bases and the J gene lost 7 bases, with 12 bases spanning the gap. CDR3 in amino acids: CASSLPDYHNEQFF. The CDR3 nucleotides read TGTGCCAGCAGCTTACCGGACTATCATAATGAGCAGTTCTTC.

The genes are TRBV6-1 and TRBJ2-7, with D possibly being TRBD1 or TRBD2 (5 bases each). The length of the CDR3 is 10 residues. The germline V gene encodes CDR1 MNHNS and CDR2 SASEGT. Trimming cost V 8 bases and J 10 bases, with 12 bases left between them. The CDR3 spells CASHGDGQYF. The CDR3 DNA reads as TGTGCCAGCCATGGGGACGGCCAGTACTTC.

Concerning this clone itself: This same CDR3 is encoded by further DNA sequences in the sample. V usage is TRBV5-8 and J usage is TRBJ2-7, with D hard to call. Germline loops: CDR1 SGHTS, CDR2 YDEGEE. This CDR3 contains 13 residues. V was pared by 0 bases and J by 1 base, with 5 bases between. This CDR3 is CASSLAGSYEQYF. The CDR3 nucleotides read TGTGCCAGCAGCTTGGCCGGTTCCTACGAGCAGTACTTC.

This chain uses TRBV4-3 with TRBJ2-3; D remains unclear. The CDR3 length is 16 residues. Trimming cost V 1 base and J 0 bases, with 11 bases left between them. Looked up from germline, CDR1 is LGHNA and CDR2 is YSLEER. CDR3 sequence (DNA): TGCGCCAGCAGCCAAGGTACGGGTGAAAGCACAGATACGCAGTATTTT. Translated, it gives CASSQGTGESTDTQYF.

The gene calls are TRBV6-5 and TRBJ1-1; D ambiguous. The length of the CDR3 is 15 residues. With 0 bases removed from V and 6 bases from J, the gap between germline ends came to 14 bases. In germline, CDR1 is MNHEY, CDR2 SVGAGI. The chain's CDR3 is CASSYSMLGYAEAFF. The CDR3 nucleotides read TGTGCCAGCAGTTACTCGATGCTGGGTTACGCTGAAGCTTTCTTT.

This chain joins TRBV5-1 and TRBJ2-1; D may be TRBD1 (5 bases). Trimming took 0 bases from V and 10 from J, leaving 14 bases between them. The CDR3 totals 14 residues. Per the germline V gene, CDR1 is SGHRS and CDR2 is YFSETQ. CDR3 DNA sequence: TGCGCCAGCAGCTTGGAAGGGGCTAGTTTAGAGCAGTTCTTC. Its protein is CASSLEGASLEQFF.

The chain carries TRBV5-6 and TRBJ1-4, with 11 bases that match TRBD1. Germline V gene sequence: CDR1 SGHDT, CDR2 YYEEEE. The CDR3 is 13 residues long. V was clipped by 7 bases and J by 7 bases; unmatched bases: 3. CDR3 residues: CASGGQGAEKLFF. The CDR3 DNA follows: TGTGCCAGCGGCGGACAGGGGGCTGAAAAACTGTTTTTT.

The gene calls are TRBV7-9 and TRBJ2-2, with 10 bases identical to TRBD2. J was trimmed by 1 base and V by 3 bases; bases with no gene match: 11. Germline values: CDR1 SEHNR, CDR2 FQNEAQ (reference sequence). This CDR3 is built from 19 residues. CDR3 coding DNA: TGTGCCAGCAGCTTGCCCATAGCGGGAGGCGGGGTGAACACCGGGGAGCTGTTTTTT. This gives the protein CASSLPIAGGGVNTGELFF.

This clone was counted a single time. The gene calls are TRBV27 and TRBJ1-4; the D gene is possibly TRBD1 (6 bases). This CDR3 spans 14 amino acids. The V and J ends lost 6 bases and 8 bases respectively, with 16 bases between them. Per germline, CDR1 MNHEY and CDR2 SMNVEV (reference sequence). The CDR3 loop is CASRKIQGGEKLFF. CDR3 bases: TGTGCCAGCAGGAAGATACAGGGAGGGGAAAAACTGTTTTTT.

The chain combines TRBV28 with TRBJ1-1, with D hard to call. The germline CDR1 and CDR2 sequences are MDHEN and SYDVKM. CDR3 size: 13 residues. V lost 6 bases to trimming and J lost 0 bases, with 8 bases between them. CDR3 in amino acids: CASSWTLNTEAFF. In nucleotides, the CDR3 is TGTGCCAGCAGCTGGACGTTGAACACTGAAGCTTTCTTT.

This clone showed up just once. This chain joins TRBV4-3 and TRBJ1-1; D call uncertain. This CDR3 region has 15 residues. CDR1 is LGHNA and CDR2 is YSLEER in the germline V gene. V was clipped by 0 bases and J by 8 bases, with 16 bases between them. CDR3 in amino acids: CASSQESETMPEAFF. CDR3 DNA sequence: TGCGCCAGCAGCCAAGAATCCGAGACAATGCCCGAAGCTTTCTTT.

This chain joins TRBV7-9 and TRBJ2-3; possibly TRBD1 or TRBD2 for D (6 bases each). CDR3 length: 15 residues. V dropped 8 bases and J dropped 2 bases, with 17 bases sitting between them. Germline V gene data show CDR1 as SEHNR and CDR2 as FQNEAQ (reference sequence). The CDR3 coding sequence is TGTGCCAGCGGAGAGGAGGGGGTCAACACAGATACGCAGTATTTT. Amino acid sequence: CASGEEGVNTDTQYF.

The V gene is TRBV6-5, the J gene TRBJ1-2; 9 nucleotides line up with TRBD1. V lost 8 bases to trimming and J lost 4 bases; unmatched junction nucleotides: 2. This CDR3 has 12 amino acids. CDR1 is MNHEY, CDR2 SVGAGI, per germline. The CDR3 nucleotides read TGTGCCAGCGGGGACAGGGTCTATGGCTACACCTTC. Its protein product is CASGDRVYGYTF.

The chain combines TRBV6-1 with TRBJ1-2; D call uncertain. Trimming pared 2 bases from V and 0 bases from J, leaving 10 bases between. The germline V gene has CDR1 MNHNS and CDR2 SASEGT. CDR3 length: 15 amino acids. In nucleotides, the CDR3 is TGTGCCAGCAGTGAAATCTGGGCAACTAACTATGGCTACACCTTC. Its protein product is CASSEIWATNYGYTF.